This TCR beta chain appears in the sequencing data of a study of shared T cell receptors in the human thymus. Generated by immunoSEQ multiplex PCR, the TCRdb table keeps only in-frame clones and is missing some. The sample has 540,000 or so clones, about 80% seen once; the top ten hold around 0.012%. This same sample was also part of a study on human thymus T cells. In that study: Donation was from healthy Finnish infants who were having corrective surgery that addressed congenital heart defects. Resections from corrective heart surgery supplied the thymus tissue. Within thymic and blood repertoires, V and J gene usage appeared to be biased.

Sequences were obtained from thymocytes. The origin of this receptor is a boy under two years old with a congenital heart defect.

The CDR3 reads CASSFSRDNFYEQYF. For the CDR3, the DNA is TGTGCCAGCAGCTTTTCAAGAGACAACTTCTACGAGCAGTACTTC. The V and J genes are TRBV7-2 and TRBJ2-7; D ambiguous. The CDR3 contains 15 residues. V was cut by 3 bases and J by 3 bases, with 15 bases left in between. Germline V gives CDR1 SGHTA, CDR2 FQGNSA.